The present T cell receptor (beta chain) was sequenced within a study of T cell responses to AZD1222 COVID-19 vaccine (dated by TCRdb to about 2021). About the study as a whole: A total of 233 trial participants underwent TCR sequencing, of whom some 210 received two doses of AZD1222 and around 25 received two doses of the MenACWY control vaccine. Trial participants were enrolled into age subgroups of 18-55, 56-69 and 70-plus years, which contained about 150, 27 and 61 TCR-sequenced participants, respectively. Results and caveats for the whole study, not just this receptor: A significant rise in spike-specific TCR breadth and depth was observed after two AZD1222 doses relative to day 0 and relative to MenACWY recipients. Participants were mostly white British, with more females than males. The authors suggested clonal diversity may have been underestimated. The 56-69-year group was small, and its depth increase did not reach significance, likely because of low power. Because no day 14 peak-response samples were available, the repertoires could be characterized only after the peak T cell response. Vaccine-associated CD4 TCRs spanned the whole spike protein, with dominant responses in regions 160-218 and 743-854. Reportedly, almost half of the unique spike-specific TCRs recognized epitopes lying outside the regions that are mutated in the B.1.351 and B.1.1.7 variants. Conclusions about previously exposed vaccinees were limited because only a handful of AZD1222 recipients were SARS-CoV-2 seropositive at baseline.

The CDR3 regions of human TCRbeta chains were analyzed by immunosequencing. Under the source paper's analysis protocol: TCRs in the repertoires were matched against a reference library of SARS-CoV-2-specific TCRs that had been generated with the MIRA antigen-specificity platform. Breadth meant the fraction of unique TCRs that were SARS-CoV-2-associated, whereas depth meant the fraction of total T cells that were SARS-CoV-2-associated. Using the MIRA data, each spike-specific TCR was mapped to the spike region that the TCR reacts to and placed in a CD4 or CD8 class. Log10-transformed breadth and depth values were compared by one-way ANOVA with Sidak's multiple comparisons tests. The source is immuneACCESS, and TCRdb retained only in-frame sequences with V and J called. Part of the clones is not carried over; for the studies checked, unresolved V genes explain less than half of this, and the remainder is unexplained. V and J calls and clone size are as listed in that table; D and trimming were resolved from the DNA. The sample yields 130,000 to 150,000 clones; 75% to 95% were counted once. The ten largest make up approximately 2.9% of the sample.

The time point tag for this specimen amounts to: baseline before first vaccination. Per the publication, the treatment or condition label means: meningococcal conjugate vaccine given as trial control. Vaccinee samples came from UK trials COV001 and COV002, including a single-blind randomized controlled phase 2/3 trial of AZD1222 (ChAdOx1 nCoV-19) in healthy adults. Trial participant PBMC samples were collected at day 0 and day 28 after the second dose for TCRbeta chain sequencing. As to this clone: Its antigen target is currently unknown. Per-nucleotide qualities are absent, and no much larger clonotype sits a single base away.

Spanning cysteine to phenylalanine, the CDR3 consists of 15 amino acids. Of the read, only the CDR3 DNA is kept; its 45 bases are in frame from base 1. According to the germline V gene, CDR1 reads KGHDR and CDR2 reads SFDVKD. V sheds 2 bases and J sheds 2 bases, leaving 8 bases between their ends. The TCR originated in an adult in good health. This specimen consisted of peripheral blood, obtained on day 0 of MenACWY control vaccination. The V and J segments used are TRBV24-1 and TRBJ2-2, with no reliable assignment of the D segment. The CDR3 loop reads CATSDSAPNTGELFF. The sequence in DNA is TGTGCCACCAGTGATTCCGCCCCTAACACCGGGGAGCTGTTTTTT.